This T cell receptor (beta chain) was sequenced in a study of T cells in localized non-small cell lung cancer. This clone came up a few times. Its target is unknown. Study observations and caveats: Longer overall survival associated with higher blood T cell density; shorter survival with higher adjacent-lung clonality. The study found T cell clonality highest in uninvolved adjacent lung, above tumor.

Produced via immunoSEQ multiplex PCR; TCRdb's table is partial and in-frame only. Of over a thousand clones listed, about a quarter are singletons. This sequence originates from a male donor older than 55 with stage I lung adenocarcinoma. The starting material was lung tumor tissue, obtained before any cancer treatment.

Here the CDR3 reads CASSGDRIYEQYF. Here the CDR3 DNA reads TGTGCCAGCAGTGGGGACAGGATCTACGAGCAGTACTTC. This chain joins TRBV28 and TRBJ2-7, with 8 nucleotides matching TRBD1. CDR3 length equals 13 residues. The J segment lost 3 bases and the V segment lost 5 bases, leaving 3 bases of the junction unmatched. Germline CDR1 and CDR2: MDHEN and SYDVKM.